These 19 T cell receptor beta chains were sequenced from one sample in a study of blood T cell repertoires in COVID-19. Profiling relied on immunoSEQ multiplex PCR, and the TCRdb table lists in-frame clones only, not all of them. This sample has 91,000 or so clones, with 82% found just once. Sequenced sample: peripheral blood. Receptors were obtained from a man aged 50-59 years with active or convalescent COVID-19.

V and J are TRBV13 and TRBJ2-7; TRBD1 aligns across 9 bases. This CDR3 has 14 amino acids. Germline-derived CDR1 and CDR2 are PRHDT and FYEKMQ (reference sequence). V was clipped by 4 bases and J by 6 bases; unmatched bases: 7. CDR3 nucleotides: TGTGCCAGCAGCTGGGGACAGGGATTGGGCGAGCAGTACTTC. Encoded protein: CASSWGQGLGEQYF.

This chain links TRBV19 with TRBJ1-2, with no clear D. V dropped 4 bases and J dropped 7 bases, with 10 bases sitting between them. The CDR3 length is 12 residues. The V gene's germline CDR1 is LNHDA and CDR2 SQIVND (reference sequence). The CDR3 bases are TGTGCCAGTAGTACTGGAGTTGGTGGCTACACCTTC. Translation: CASSTGVGGYTF.

This clone showed up just a few times. This sample also contains other DNA sequences that code for the same CDR3. The chain couples TRBV7-2 to TRBJ2-5, with 11 bases identical to TRBD2. V gave up 5 bases and J gave up 1 base; unmatched junction bases: 6. Germline CDR1 is SGHTA and CDR2 is FQGNSA. This CDR3 has 16 residues. The CDR3 bases are TGTGCCAGCAGCCTTAGACTAGCGGGGCCCCAAGAGACCCAGTACTTC. This encodes CASSLRLAGPQETQYF.

This clone was found once. J is TRBJ2-6 and V is TRBV5-6; 8 nucleotides align to TRBD1. The CDR3 has 17 residues. Trimming cost V 4 bases and J 0 bases; bases outside gene matches: 6. CDR1 and CDR2 (germline): SGHDT, YYEEEE. The CDR3 is CASSPFRGRSGANVLTF. The CDR3 DNA follows: TGTGCCAGCAGCCCGTTCAGGGGGCGCTCTGGGGCCAACGTCCTGACTTTC.

The genes are TRBV11-2 and TRBJ2-5; perhaps TRBD1 as D (6 bases). With 2 bases removed from V and 5 bases from J, the gap between germline ends came to 12 bases. This CDR3 has 14 amino acids. The germline V gene has CDR1 SGHAT and CDR2 FQNNGV. This chain's CDR3 is CASSLRAGVETQYF. CDR3 bases: TGTGCCAGCAGCTTACGTGCAGGGGTGGAGACCCAGTACTTC.

The chain has TRBV5-1 and TRBJ1-3; TRBD1 aligns across 9 bases. Trimming removed 6 bases from V and 4 bases from J; junction bases left unmatched: 14. Germline V lookup: CDR1 SGHRS, CDR2 YFSETQ. The CDR3 length is 17 residues. The CDR3 loop is CASTLDEDRGFGNTIYF. CDR3 coding DNA: TGCGCCAGCACCCTGGATGAGGACAGGGGCTTCGGAAACACCATATATTTT.

The chain employs TRBV3-1 (or the pseudogene TRBV3-2) and TRBJ1-5; D might be TRBD1 (5 bases). V lost 1 base and J 5 bases, leaving 9 bases between the germline ends. This CDR3 is 14 amino acids long. Per germline, CDR1 LGHDT and CDR2 YNNKEL (reference sequence). CDR3 nucleotides: TGTGCCAGCAGCCAAGCAGGGAACGATCAGCCCCAGCATTTT. The encoded protein is CASSQAGNDQPQHF.

V and J are TRBV10-2 and TRBJ2-7, with 7 bases matching TRBD1. This CDR3 is built from 12 residues. V lost 5 bases and J lost 6; bases outside the gene matches: 4. Germline assignment: CDR1 WSHSY and CDR2 SAAADI. The CDR3 spells CASSLTGSEQYV. The CDR3 coding sequence is TGCGCCAGCAGTTTGACAGGGTCCGAGCAGTACGTC.

This rearrangement joins TRBV9 to TRBJ2-7; D possibly corresponds to TRBD1 (5 bases). Trimming left V 3 bases short and J 3 bases short, with 16 bases between. This CDR3 spans 15 amino acids. Per germline, CDR1 SGDLS and CDR2 YYNGEE. In nucleotides, the CDR3 is TGTGCCAGCAGCGCAGGAGATGACAGTTTCTACGAGCAGTACTTC. Translating it yields CASSAGDDSFYEQYF.

This sequence joins TRBV18 and TRBJ1-2; TRBD1 agrees at 10 bases. Germline assignment: CDR1 KGHSH and CDR2 LQKENI. After removal of 4 bases from V and 0 bases from J, the junction contained 2 bases not matched to a gene. CDR3 size: 15 residues. The CDR3 coding sequence is TGTGCCAGCTCACAAGGACAGGGGGCTAACTATGGCTACACCTTC. Encoded protein: CASSQGQGANYGYTF.

For the CDR3, the DNA is TGTGCCAGCAGCTACTCGACAGGGTCTTACGAGCAGTACTTC. Protein: CASSYSTGSYEQYF. V usage is TRBV5-5 and J usage is TRBJ2-7; 7 nucleotides align to TRBD1. This CDR3 contains 14 residues. J gave up 4 bases and V 3 bases, and 7 bases lay outside the gene matches. CDR1 is SGHKS and CDR2 is YYEKEE in the germline V gene (reference sequence).

This clone showed up just once. J is TRBJ1-2 and V is TRBV5-8; 7 nucleotides match TRBD1. After removal of 2 bases from V and 2 bases from J, the junction contained 3 bases not matched to a gene. Germline assignment: CDR1 SGHTS and CDR2 YDEGEE. CDR3 length: 14 residues. CDR3 DNA sequence: TGTGCCAGCAGCTTTTCGGACAGGAACTATGGCTACACCTTC. It codes for CASSFSDRNYGYTF.

Only a few counts were recorded for this clone. The sample carries other DNA sequences with the same CDR3. V gene TRBV19 combines with J gene TRBJ1-5; 7 nucleotides line up with TRBD1. Losses at the gene ends were 5 bases for V and 3 bases for J; bases not matched to a gene: 4. CDR3 length: 14 residues. Germline CDR1 reads LNHDA; CDR2 reads SQIVND (reference sequence). The CDR3: CASSVTGANQPQHF. The CDR3 nucleotides read TGTGCCAGTAGTGTTACAGGGGCCAATCAGCCCCAGCATTTT.

This clone was counted once. V is TRBV19 and J is TRBJ2-7, with 7 bases lining up with TRBD1. J lost 4 bases, V lost 5 bases, and 5 bases had no gene match. The CDR3 runs 13 residues. Germline V gene data show CDR1 as LNHDA and CDR2 as SQIVND (reference sequence). Here the CDR3 reads CASSSKQGYEQYF. DNA of the CDR3: TGTGCCAGTAGTTCTAAACAGGGGTACGAGCAGTACTTC.

This chain joins TRBV6-2 or TRBV6-3 and TRBJ2-2; D ambiguous. Germline CDR1 MNHEY, CDR2 SVGEGT. This CDR3 region has 12 residues. The V end lost 4 bases, the J end lost 2 bases, and 2 bases lay between the germline ends. The CDR3 nucleotides read TGTGCCAGCAGTTTAAACACCGGGGAGCTGTTTTTT. Protein product: CASSLNTGELFF.

The chain combines TRBV15 with TRBJ1-1; 7 nucleotides line up with TRBD1. V dropped 0 bases and J dropped 5; count of bases not matched to a gene: 3. Looked up from germline, CDR1 is LNHNV and CDR2 is YYDKDF (reference sequence). This CDR3 comprises 14 residues. CDR3 region: CATSRDSDRTEAFF. The CDR3 DNA sequence: TGTGCCACCAGCAGAGATTCGGACAGGACTGAAGCTTTCTTT.

The chain is built from TRBV7-2 and TRBJ2-3; the match to TRBD2 covers 8 bases. This CDR3 spans 16 amino acids. V lost 0 bases, J lost 11 bases, and 13 bases stayed unmatched. Germline V CDR1 and CDR2: SGHTA, FQGNSA. This CDR3 is CASSLASAGVRGGQYF. The CDR3, as DNA: TGTGCCAGCAGCTTAGCGTCGGCCGGGGTTCGGGGGGGGCAGTATTTT.

The J gene is TRBJ1-2, the V gene TRBV24-1; D possibly corresponds to TRBD1 (5 bases). Per germline, CDR1 KGHDR and CDR2 SFDVKD. Trimming removed 2 bases at V and 3 bases at J, with 18 bases between. The CDR3 runs 17 residues. The CDR3 DNA reads as TGTGCCACCAGTGATTCTCAAGCGGGACGGCTTGACTATGGCTACACCTTC. This codes for CATSDSQAGRLDYGYTF.

This clone was detected many times. CDR3 coding DNA: TGTGCCAGCGACTTGGACAGCTCTGGAAACACCATATATTTT. Protein sequence: CASDLDSSGNTIYF. The J gene is TRBJ1-3, the V gene TRBV7-9, with a tentative D call TRBD1 (6 bases). Trimming left V 8 bases short and J 0 bases short, with 11 bases between. CDR1 and CDR2 from the germline V gene are SEHNR and FQNEAQ (reference sequence). CDR3 length: 14 amino acids. The full variable domain, in which reference TRBV7-9 and TRBJ1-3 provide the parts outside the CDR3, is DTGVSQNPRHKITKRGQNVTFRCDPISEHNRLYWYRQTLGQGPEFLTYFQNEAQLEKSRLLSDRFSAERPKGSFSTLEIQRTEQGDSAMYLCASDLDSSGNTIYFGEGSWLTVV.